The 2 T cell receptor beta chains below all came from one sample that was sequenced in a study of graft-versus-host responses after intestinal transplantation. Repertoires were generated with immunoSEQ multiplex PCR, while TCRdb's copy carries only in-frame clones and drops some. The table includes about 35,000 clones, around 94% detected once. The specimen comprised PBMCs, sampled 16 days after intestinal transplant. The receptors derive from a human patient who received an intestinal transplant, so some T cells may come from the graft donor.

The chain links TRBV30 to TRBJ1-4, with 8 bases lining up with TRBD1. The germline CDR1 and CDR2 sequences are GTSNPN and SVGIG (reference sequence). The CDR3 has 16 amino acids. The V gene end was trimmed by 4 bases and the J gene end by 3 bases; junction bases not matched to a gene: 10. The CDR3 DNA is TGTGCCTGGAAGGTAGGTACAGGGGGAGCTAATGAAAAACTGTTTTTT. Translating it yields CAWKVGTGGANEKLFF.

The chain combines TRBV4-2 with TRBJ2-1, with D possibly TRBD2 on 5 matching bases. This CDR3 region has 12 residues. From germline, CDR1 is LGHNA and CDR2 YNFKEQ. V was pared by 4 bases and J by 9 bases, with 10 bases between. The chain's CDR3 is CASSPLAGEQFF. The CDR3 DNA follows: TGTGCCAGCAGCCCGCTCGCGGGTGAGCAGTTCTTC.